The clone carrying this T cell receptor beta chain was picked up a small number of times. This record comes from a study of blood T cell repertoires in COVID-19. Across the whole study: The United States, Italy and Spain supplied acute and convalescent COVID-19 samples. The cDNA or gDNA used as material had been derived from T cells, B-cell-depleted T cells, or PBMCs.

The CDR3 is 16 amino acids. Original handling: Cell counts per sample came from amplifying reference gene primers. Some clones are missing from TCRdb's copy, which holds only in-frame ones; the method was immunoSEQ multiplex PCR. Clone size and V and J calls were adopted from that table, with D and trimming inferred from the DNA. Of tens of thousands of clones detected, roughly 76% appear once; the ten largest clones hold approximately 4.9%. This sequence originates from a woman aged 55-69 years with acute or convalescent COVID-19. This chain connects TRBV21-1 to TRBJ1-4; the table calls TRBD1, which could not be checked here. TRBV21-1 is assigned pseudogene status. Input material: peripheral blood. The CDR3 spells CASSNGQGATNEKLFF. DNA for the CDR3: TGTGCCAGCAGCAATGGACAGGGTGCAACTAATGAAAAACTGTTTTTT.